Presented here are 10 T cell receptor beta chains from one specimen sequenced in a study of control samples from healthy donors and cancer patients. Assay used: immunoSEQ multiplex PCR; TCRdb lists only in-frame clones, some missing. Of 85,000 to 100,000 clones listed, 82% were seen once; the top ten hold roughly 2%. The sample consisted of blood. The receptors shown here come from a man in his 60s in good health.

In DNA, the CDR3 is TGTGCCAGTAGTCCGAGGACTAGCGGGATTGGGGATACGCAGTATTTT. Its protein is CASSPRTSGIGDTQYF. This chain connects TRBV19 to TRBJ2-3; 12 bases line up with TRBD2. This CDR3 has 16 residues. After removal of 5 bases from V and 6 bases from J, the junction contained 9 bases not matched to a gene. The germline gives CDR1 LNHDA, CDR2 SQIVND (reference sequence).

The chain uses TRBV5-1 and TRBJ2-3, with 12 bases identical to TRBD1. Germline V gene sequence: CDR1 SGHRS, CDR2 YFSETQ. V gave up 3 bases and J gave up 4 bases; unmatched junction bases: 9. This CDR3 spans 17 amino acids. CDR3 in DNA: TGCGCCAGCAGCTACGGGACAGGGGGCGTAGCCGCAGATACGCAGTATTTT. Its protein is CASSYGTGGVAADTQYF.

The rearrangement links TRBV6-6 to TRBJ1-2, with D unresolved. The germline gives CDR1 MNHNY, CDR2 SVGAGI (reference sequence). V lost 6 bases and J lost 2, with 16 bases in between. CDR3 size: 15 residues. The CDR3 DNA follows: TGTGCCAGCAGCCCCATGTCAGACCTAAACTATGGCTACACCTTC. As protein: CASSPMSDLNYGYTF.

The chain combines TRBV3-1 (or the pseudogene TRBV3-2) with TRBJ2-7, with D possibly being TRBD1 (5 bases). From germline, CDR1 is LGHDT and CDR2 YNNKEL (reference sequence). The CDR3 extends over 16 amino acids. The V and J ends lost 3 bases and 2 bases respectively, with 17 bases between them. In nucleotides, the CDR3 is TGTGCCAGCAGCCAGAGAACAGGTGAACTGACCTACGAGCAGTACTTC. Its protein is CASSQRTGELTYEQYF.

This clone was recorded once. This chain joins TRBV3-1 (or the pseudogene TRBV3-2) and TRBJ2-7; no clear D. V lost 0 bases and J 4 bases, leaving 7 bases between the germline ends. CDR1 LGHDT and CDR2 YNNKEL come from the germline V gene (reference sequence). CDR3 size: 13 residues. The CDR3 spells CASSQDPRYEQYF. For the CDR3, the DNA is TGTGCCAGCAGCCAAGATCCCAGGTACGAGCAGTACTTC.

V usage is TRBV30 and J usage is TRBJ1-6, with D possibly being TRBD1 (6 bases). CDR3 length: 17 residues. CDR1 and CDR2 from the germline V gene are GTSNPN and SVGIG (reference sequence). V was clipped by 2 bases and J by 7 bases, with 21 bases between them. CDR3 protein: CAWSRNRDNWANSPLHF. The CDR3 DNA reads TGTGCCTGGAGTAGGAACCGGGACAACTGGGCAAATTCACCCCTCCACTTT.

This chain links TRBV12-5 with TRBJ2-3, with no clear D. Germline V CDR1 and CDR2: LGHNT, FRNRAP. V lost 5 bases, J lost 3 bases, and 9 bases lay in between. This CDR3 spans 13 amino acids. CDR3 bases: TGTGCTAGTGGTCCGGACCTGACAGATACGCAGTATTTT. Encoded protein: CASGPDLTDTQYF.

The rearrangement joins TRBV5-1 to TRBJ2-5, with a weak D call TRBD2 (5 bases). CDR1 SGHRS and CDR2 YFSETQ come from the germline V gene. V lost 4 bases to trimming and J lost 2 bases, with 15 bases between them. The CDR3 extends over 15 amino acids. CDR3 in DNA: TGCGCCAGCAGCCGGGGTGAAGGCAGGCAAGAGACCCAGTACTTC. Protein: CASSRGEGRQETQYF.

The CDR3 sequence is CASSSVGQEGTRGYTF. In DNA, the CDR3 is TGTGCCAGCAGTTCGGTCGGACAGGAGGGGACAAGAGGCTACACCTTC. V usage is TRBV28 and J usage is TRBJ1-2; 7 bases match TRBD1. V lost 4 bases and J lost 8; bases outside the gene matches: 16. Germline CDR1 is MDHEN and CDR2 is SYDVKM. The CDR3 spans 16 residues.

V and J are TRBV3-1 (or the pseudogene TRBV3-2) and TRBJ2-3; TRBD2 matches 8 bases. Germline V gene sequence: CDR1 LGHDT, CDR2 YNNKEL (reference sequence). The junction had 5 bases not matched to a gene; V was cut back by 2 bases and J by 1 base. The CDR3 consists of 16 residues. The CDR3 protein is CASSQRGGAGTDTQYF. CDR3 DNA sequence: TGTGCCAGCAGCCAACGGGGGGGGGCTGGCACAGATACGCAGTATTTT.